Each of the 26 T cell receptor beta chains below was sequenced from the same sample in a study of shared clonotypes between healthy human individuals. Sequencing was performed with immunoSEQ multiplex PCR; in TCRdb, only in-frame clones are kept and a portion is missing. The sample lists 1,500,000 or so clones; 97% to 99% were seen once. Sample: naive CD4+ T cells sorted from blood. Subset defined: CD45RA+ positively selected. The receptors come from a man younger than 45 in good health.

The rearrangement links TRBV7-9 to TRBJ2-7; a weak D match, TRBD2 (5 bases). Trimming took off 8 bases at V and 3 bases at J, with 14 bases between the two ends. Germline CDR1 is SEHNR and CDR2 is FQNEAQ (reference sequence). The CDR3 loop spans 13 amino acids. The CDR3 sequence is CASARGPGYEQYF. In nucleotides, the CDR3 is TGTGCCAGCGCTCGCGGGCCGGGCTACGAGCAGTACTTC.

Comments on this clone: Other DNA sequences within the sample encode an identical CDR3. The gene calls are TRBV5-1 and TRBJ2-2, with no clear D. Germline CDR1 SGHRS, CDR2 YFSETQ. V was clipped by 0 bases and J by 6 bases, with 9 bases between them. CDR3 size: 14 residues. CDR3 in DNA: TGCGCCAGCAGCTTGGCGGGTGGGCCCGGGGAGCTGTTTTTT. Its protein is CASSLAGGPGELFF. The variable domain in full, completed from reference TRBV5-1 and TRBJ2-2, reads KAGVTQTPRYLIKTRGQQVTLSCSPISGHRSVSWYQQTPGQGLQFLFEYFSETQRNKGNFPGRFSGRQFSNSRSEMNVSTLELGDSALYLCASSLAGGPGELFFGEGSRLTVL.

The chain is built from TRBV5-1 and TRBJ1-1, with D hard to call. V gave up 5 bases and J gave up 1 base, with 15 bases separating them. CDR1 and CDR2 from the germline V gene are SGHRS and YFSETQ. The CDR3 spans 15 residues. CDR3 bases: TGCGCCAGCAGTTTATCGGTTGCCGGGAACACTGAAGCTTTCTTT. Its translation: CASSLSVAGNTEAFF. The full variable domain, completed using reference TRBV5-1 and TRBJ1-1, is KAGVTQTPRYLIKTRGQQVTLSCSPISGHRSVSWYQQTPGQGLQFLFEYFSETQRNKGNFPGRFSGRQFSNSRSEMNVSTLELGDSALYLCASSLSVAGNTEAFFGQGTRLTVV.

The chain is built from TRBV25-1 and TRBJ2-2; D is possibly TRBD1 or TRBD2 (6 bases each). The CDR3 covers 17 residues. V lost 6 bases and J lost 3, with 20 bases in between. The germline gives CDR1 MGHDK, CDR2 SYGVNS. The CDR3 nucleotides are TGTGCCAGCAGCATTCTGGGGGGCCCGGACCACACCGGGGAGCTGTTTTTT. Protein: CASSILGGPDHTGELFF.

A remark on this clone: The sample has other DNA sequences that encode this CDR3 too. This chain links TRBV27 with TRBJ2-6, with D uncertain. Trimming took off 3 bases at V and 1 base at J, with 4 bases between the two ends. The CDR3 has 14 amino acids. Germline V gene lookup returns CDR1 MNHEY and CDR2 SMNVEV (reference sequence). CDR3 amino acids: CASSFSSGANVLTF. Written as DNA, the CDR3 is TGTGCCAGCAGTTTCTCTTCTGGGGCCAACGTCCTGACTTTC.

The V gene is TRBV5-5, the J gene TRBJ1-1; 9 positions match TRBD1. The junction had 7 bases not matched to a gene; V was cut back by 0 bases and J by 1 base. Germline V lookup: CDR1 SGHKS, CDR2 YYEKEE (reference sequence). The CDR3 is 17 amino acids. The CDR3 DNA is TGTGCCAGCAGCTTGGGACCTCCGGGACAGGGGAACACTGAAGCTTTCTTT. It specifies CASSLGPPGQGNTEAFF.

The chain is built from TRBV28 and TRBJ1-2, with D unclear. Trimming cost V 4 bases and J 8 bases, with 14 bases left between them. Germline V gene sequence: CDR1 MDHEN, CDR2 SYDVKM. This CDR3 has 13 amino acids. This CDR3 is CASSYASAGGYTF. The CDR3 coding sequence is TGTGCCAGCAGTTATGCCAGCGCGGGGGGCTACACCTTC.

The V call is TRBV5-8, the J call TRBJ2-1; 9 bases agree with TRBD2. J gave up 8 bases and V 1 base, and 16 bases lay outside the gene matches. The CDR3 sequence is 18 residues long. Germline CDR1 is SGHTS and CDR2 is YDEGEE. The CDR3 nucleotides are TGTGCCAGCAGCTTGAAGGAGCTAGCGGGAAATCCTTGGGATGAGCAGTTCTTC. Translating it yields CASSLKELAGNPWDEQFF.

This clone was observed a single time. The CDR3 loop reads CASSLVAGAGYEQYF. The CDR3 region has the DNA TGCGCCAGCAGCTTGGTTGCGGGAGCGGGTTACGAGCAGTACTTC. J is TRBJ2-7 and V is TRBV5-1; 7 positions match TRBD2. The germline V gene encodes CDR1 SGHRS and CDR2 YFSETQ. The V gene end was trimmed by 0 bases and the J gene end by 4 bases; junction bases not matched to a gene: 7. The CDR3 contains 15 residues.

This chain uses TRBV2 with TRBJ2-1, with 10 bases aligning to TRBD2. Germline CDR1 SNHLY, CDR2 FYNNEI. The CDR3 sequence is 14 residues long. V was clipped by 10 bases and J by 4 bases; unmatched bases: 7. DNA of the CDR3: TGTGCCACCGGAGGACTAGCGGTTTACAATGAGCAGTTCTTC. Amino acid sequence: CATGGLAVYNEQFF.

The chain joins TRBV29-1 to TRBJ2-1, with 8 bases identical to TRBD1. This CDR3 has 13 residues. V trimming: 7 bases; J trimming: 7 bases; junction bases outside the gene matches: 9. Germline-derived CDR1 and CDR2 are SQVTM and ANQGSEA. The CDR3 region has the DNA TGCAGCGGCAACAGGGGGATTGGGAATGAGCAGTTCTTC. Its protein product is CSGNRGIGNEQFF.

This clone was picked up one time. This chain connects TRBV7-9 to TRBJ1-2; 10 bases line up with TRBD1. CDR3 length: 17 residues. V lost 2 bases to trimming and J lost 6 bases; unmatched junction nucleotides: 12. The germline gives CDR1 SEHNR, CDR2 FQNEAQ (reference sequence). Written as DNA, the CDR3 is TGTGCCAGCAGCTTATCAGACCCGGGACAGGGGAAGGATGGCTACACCTTC. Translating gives CASSLSDPGQGKDGYTF.

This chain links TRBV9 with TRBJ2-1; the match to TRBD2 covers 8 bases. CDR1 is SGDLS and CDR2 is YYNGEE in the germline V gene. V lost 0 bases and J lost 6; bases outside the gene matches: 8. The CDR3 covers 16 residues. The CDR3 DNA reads TGTGCCAGCAGCGTAGGCAGCCTAGCGGGCACCAATGAGCAGTTCTTC. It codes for CASSVGSLAGTNEQFF. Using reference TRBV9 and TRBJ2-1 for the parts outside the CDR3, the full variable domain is DSGVTQTPKHLITATGQRVTLRCSPRSGDLSVYWYQQSLDQGLQFLIQYYNGEERAKGNILERFSAQQFPDLHSELNLSSLELGDSALYFCASSVGSLAGTNEQFFGPGTRLTVL.

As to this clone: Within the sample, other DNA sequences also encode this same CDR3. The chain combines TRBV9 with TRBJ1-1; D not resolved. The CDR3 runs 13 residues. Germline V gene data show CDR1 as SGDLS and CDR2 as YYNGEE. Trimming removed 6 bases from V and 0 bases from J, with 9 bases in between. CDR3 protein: CASTRQLNTEAFF. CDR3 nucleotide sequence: TGTGCCAGCACGAGACAATTGAACACTGAAGCTTTCTTT.

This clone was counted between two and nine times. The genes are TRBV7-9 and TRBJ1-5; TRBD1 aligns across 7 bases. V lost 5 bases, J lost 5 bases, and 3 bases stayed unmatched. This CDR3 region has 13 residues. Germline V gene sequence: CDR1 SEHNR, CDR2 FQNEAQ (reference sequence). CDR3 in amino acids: CASSPGQYQPQHF. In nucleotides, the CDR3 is TGTGCCAGCAGCCCGGGACAGTATCAGCCCCAGCATTTT.

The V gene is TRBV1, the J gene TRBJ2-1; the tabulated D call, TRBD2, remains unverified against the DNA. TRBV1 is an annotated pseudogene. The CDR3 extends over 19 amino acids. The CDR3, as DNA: TGCACCAGCAGCCGAAGACCCACAAAAGCGGGTCATTCCTACAATGAGCAGTTCTTC. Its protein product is CTSSRRPTKAGHSYNEQFF.

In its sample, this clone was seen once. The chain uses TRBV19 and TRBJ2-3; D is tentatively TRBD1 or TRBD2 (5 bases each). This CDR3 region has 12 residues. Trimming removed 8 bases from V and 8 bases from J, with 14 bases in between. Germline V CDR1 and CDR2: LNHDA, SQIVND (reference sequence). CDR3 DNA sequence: TGTGCCAGTGGGACGGCCCTGGGTACGCAGTATTTT. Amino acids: CASGTALGTQYF.

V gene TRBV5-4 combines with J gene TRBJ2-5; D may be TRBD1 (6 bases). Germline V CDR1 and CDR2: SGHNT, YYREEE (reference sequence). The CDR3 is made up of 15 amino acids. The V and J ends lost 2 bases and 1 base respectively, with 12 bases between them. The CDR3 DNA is TGTGCCAGCAGCTTTGGGAACAGGGTCCAAGAGACCCAGTACTTC. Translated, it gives CASSFGNRVQETQYF.

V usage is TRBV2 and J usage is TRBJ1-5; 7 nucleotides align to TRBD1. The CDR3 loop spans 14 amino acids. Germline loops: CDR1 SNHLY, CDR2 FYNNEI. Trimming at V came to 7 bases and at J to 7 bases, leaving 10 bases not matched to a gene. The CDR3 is CASTNRGMKQPQHF. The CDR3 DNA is TGTGCCAGCACGAACAGGGGAATGAAGCAGCCCCAGCATTTT. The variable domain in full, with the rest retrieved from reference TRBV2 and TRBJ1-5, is EPEVTQTPSHQVTQMGQEVILRCVPISNHLYFYWYRQILGQKVEFLVSFYNNEISEKSEIFDDQFSVERPDGSNFTLKIRSTKLEDSAMYFCASTNRGMKQPQHFGDGTRLSIL.

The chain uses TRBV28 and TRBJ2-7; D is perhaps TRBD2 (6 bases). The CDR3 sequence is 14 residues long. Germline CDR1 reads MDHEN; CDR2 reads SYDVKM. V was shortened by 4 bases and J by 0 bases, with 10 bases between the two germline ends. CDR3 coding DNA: TGTGCCAGCAGTTCACCTAGCGACTCCTACGAGCAGTACTTC. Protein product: CASSSPSDSYEQYF.

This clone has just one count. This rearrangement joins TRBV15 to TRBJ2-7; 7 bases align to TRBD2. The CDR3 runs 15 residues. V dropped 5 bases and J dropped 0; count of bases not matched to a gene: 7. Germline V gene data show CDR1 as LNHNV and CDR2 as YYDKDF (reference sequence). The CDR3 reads CATSRLGGSSYEQYF. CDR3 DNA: TGTGCCACCAGCCGGCTGGGCGGGAGCTCCTACGAGCAGTACTTC.

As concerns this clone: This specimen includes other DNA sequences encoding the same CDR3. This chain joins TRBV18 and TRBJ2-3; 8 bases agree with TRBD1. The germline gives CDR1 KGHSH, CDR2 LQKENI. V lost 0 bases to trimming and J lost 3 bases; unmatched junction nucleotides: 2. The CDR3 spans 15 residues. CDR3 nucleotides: TGTGCCAGCTCACCACCAACAGGGGGTACAGATACGCAGTATTTT. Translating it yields CASSPPTGGTDTQYF.

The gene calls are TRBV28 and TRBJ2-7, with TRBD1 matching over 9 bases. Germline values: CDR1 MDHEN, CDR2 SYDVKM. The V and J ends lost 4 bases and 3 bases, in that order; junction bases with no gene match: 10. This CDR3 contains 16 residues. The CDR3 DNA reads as TGTGCCAGCAGTTCCCAGGGACAGGGAGTACTCTACGAGCAGTACTTC. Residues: CASSSQGQGVLYEQYF.

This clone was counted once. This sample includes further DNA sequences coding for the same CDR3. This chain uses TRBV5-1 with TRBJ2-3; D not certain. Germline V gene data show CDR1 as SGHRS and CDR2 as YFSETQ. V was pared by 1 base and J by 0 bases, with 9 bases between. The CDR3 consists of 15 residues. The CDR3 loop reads CASSLRRGSTDTQYF. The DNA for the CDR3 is TGCGCCAGCAGCTTGCGGAGAGGTAGCACAGATACGCAGTATTTT.

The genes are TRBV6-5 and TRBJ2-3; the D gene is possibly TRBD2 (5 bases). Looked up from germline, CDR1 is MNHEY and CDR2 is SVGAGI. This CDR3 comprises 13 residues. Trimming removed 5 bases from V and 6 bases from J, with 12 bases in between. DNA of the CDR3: TGTGCCAGCAGTCCACTAGTATCCGATACGCAGTATTTT. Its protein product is CASSPLVSDTQYF.

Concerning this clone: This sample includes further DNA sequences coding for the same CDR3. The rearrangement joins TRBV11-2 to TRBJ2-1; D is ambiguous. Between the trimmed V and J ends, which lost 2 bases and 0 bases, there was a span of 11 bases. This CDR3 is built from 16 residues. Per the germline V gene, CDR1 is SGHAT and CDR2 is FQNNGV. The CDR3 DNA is TGTGCCAGCAGCTTATTAGGATCTAGCTCCTACAATGAGCAGTTCTTC. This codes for CASSLLGSSSYNEQFF. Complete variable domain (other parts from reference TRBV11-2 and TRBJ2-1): EAGVAQSPRYKIIEKRQSVAFWCNPISGHATLYWYQQILGQGPKLLIQFQNNGVVDDSQLPKDRFSAERLKGVDSTLKIQPAKLEDSAVYLCASSLLGSSSYNEQFFGPGTRLTVL.